The source of this T cell receptor (beta chain) is a study of CD8+ T cells in alopecia areata. The CDR3 is 14 residues long. V gave up 1 base and J gave up 6 bases; unmatched junction bases: 1. Germline CDR1 and CDR2: NNHNN and SYGAGS (reference sequence). Extracted RNA was reverse transcribed into cDNA, the sequencing template. TCRdb keeps only in-frame clones here, not all; method: immunoSEQ multiplex PCR. The specimen has over 100,000 clones, none found just once. This clone was counted only a few times. Gene names are the mouse ones. The observed sequence ends 4 residues before the CDR3 terminus, with the missing tail filled in from the germline J gene.

This receptor was taken from a C3H/HeJ mouse with alopecia areata. The MHC haplotype of the strain is H2-k. This chain links TRBV13-2 with TRBJ2-1; TRBD2 agrees at 10 bases. Material: lesional skin. The DNA read from the CDR3 is TGTGCCAGCGGTGATCTGGGGGGGCTTGCT. This translates into CASGDLGGLA. The full CDR3 sequence reads CASGDLGGLAEQFF.